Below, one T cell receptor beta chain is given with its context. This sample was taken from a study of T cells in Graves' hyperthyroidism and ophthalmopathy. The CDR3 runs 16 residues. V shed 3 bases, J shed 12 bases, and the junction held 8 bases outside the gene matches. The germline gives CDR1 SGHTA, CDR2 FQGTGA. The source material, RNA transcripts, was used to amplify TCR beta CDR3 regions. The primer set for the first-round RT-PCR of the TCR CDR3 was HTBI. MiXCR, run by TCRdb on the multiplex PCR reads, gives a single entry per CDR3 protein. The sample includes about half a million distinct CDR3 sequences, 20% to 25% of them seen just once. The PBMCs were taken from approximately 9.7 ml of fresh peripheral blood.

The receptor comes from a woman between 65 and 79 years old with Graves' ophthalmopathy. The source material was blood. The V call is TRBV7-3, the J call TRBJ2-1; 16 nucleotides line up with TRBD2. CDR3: CASSLTGTSGRGWQFF. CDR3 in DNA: TGTGCCAGCAGCTTGACAGGGACTAGCGGGAGGGGTTGGCAGTTCTTC.